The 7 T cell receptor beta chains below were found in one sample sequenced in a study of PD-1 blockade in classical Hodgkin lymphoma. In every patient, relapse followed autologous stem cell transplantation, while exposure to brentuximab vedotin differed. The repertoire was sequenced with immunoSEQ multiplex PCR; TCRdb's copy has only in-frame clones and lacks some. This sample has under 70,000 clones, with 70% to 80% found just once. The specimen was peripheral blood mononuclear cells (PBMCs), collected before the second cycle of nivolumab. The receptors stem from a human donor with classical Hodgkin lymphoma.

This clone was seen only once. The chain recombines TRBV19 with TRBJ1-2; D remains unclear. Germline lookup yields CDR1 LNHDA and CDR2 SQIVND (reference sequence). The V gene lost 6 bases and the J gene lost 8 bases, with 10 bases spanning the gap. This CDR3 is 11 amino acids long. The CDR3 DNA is TGTGCCAGTAGGTCTGGGAAAGGCTACACCTTC. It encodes CASRSGKGYTF. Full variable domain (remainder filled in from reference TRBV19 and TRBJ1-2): DGGITQSPKYLFRKEGQNVTLSCEQNLNHDAMYWYRQDPGQGLRLIYYSQIVNDFQKGDIAEGYSVSREKKESFPLTVTSAQKNPTAFYLCASRSGKGYTFGSGTRLTVV.

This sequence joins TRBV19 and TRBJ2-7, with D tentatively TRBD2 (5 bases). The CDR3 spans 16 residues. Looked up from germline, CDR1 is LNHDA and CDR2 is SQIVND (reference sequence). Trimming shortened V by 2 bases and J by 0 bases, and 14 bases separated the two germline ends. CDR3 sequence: CASSIRVGRGSYEQYF. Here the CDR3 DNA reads TGTGCCAGTAGTATAAGGGTGGGCCGGGGCTCCTACGAGCAGTACTTC.

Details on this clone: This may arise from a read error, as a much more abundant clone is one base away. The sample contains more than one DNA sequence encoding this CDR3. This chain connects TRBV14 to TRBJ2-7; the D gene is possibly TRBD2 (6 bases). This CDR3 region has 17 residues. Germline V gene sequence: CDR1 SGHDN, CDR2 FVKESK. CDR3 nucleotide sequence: TGTGCCAGCAGTCAAGATCTCTCAGGAGGGCCGATGGACGAGCAGTACTTC. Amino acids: CASSQDLSGGPMDEQYF.

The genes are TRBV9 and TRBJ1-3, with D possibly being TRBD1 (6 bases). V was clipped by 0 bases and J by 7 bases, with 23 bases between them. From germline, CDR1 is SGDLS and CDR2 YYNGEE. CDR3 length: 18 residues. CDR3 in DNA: TGTGCCAGCAGCGTAGGGACAGAGGTGATTTCGTCTCTGAACACCATATATTTT. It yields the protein CASSVGTEVISSLNTIYF. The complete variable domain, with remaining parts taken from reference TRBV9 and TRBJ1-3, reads DSGVTQTPKHLITATGQRVTLRCSPRSGDLSVYWYQQSLDQGLQFLIQYYNGEERAKGNILERFSAQQFPDLHSELNLSSLELGDSALYFCASSVGTEVISSLNTIYFGEGSWLTVV.

The CDR3 DNA is TGTGCCAGCAGCGCCCCGGTGGAGTACGAAGCTTTCTTT. Its translation is CASSAPVEYEAFF. The chain is built from TRBV7-9 and TRBJ1-1; D not resolved. Trimming removed 5 bases from V and 8 bases from J, with 15 bases in between. The CDR3 consists of 13 residues. Germline CDR1 and CDR2: SEHNR and FQNEAQ (reference sequence).

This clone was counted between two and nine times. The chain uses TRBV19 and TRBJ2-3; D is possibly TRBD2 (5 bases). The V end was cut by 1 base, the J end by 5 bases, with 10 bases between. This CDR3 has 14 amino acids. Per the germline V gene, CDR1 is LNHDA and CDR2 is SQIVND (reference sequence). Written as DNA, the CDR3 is TGTGCCAGTAGTATAGGACTATTAAAAGATACGCAGTATTTT. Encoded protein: CASSIGLLKDTQYF.

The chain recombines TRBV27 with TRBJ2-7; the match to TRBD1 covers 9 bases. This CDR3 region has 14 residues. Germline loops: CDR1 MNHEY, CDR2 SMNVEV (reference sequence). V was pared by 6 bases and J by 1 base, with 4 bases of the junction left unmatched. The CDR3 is CASSHGTGSYEQYF. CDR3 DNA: TGTGCCAGCAGCCATGGGACAGGGTCCTACGAGCAGTACTTC.